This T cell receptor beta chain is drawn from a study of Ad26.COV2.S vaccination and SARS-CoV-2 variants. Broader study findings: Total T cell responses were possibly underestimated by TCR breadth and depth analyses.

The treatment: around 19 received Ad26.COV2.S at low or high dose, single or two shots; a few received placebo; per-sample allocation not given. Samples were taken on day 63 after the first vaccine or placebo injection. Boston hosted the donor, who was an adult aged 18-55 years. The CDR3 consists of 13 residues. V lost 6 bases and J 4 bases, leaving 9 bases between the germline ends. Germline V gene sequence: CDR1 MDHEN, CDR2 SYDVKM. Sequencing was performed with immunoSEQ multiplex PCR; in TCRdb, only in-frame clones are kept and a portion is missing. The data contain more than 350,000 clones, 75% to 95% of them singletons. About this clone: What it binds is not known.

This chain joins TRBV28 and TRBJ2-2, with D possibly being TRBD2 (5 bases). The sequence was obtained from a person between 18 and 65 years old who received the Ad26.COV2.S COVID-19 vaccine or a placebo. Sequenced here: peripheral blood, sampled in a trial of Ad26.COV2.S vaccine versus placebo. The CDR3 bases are TGTGCCAGCAGCTCTCGGGGCACCGGGGAGCTGTTTTTT. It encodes CASSSRGTGELFF.